A selection of T cell receptor beta chains follows, all from one sample in a study of cytomegalovirus exposure and HLA in healthy donors. Data came from immunoSEQ multiplex PCR; TCRdb stores just in-frame clones and leaves some out. This table has roughly 200,000 clones, roughly 80% appearing once. Sequenced input: PBMCs. The receptors stem from a woman aged 30 to 39 in good health and CMV-seropositive. Each CDR3 is given without its conserved first and last residue. Each record gives: clone size, V gene, J gene, CDR3 protein. Size is stated for part of the rows, as once, few or many counts, or as a class when the clone is expanded.

clone_size: .; v_call: TRBV28; j_call: TRBJ1-2; cdr3_aa: ASSLAGQGLYGYT
clone_size: few; v_call: TRBV25-1; j_call: TRBJ2-2; cdr3_aa: ASILGHWGKHGELF
clone_size: few; v_call: TRBV11-2; j_call: TRBJ2-7; cdr3_aa: ASSFGTGGIYEQY
clone_size: .; v_call: TRBV5-1; j_call: TRBJ1-1; cdr3_aa: ASGQEQDTEAF
clone_size: .; v_call: TRBV10-3; j_call: TRBJ2-7; cdr3_aa: AISPDREAEQY
clone_size: .; v_call: TRBV5-1; j_call: TRBJ2-3; cdr3_aa: ASSLRVTDTQY
clone_size: once; v_call: TRBV5-1; j_call: TRBJ2-2; cdr3_aa: ASSTGLAGAAGELF
clone_size: once; v_call: TRBV15; j_call: TRBJ2-7; cdr3_aa: ATSRAPAGAHEQY
clone_size: .; v_call: TRBV27; j_call: TRBJ2-7; cdr3_aa: ASSFTSGYSYEQY
clone_size: .; v_call: TRBV6-1; j_call: TRBJ1-3; cdr3_aa: ASSARSATDHSGNTIY
clone_size: .; v_call: TRBV7-9; j_call: TRBJ2-3; cdr3_aa: ASRRGGVADTQY
clone_size: .; v_call: TRBV6-5; j_call: TRBJ2-7; cdr3_aa: ASSYPGTGGVQY
clone_size: .; v_call: TRBV5-1; j_call: TRBJ2-5; cdr3_aa: ASSTGTSGNQETQY
clone_size: .; v_call: TRBV4-3; j_call: TRBJ2-5; cdr3_aa: ASSQGRGGQETQY
clone_size: .; v_call: TRBV2; j_call: TRBJ1-2; cdr3_aa: ASGQGNYGYT
clone_size: .; v_call: TRBV6-1; j_call: TRBJ2-7; cdr3_aa: ASNRLAGSYEQY
clone_size: .; v_call: TRBV28; j_call: TRBJ2-2; cdr3_aa: ATGGDRTGELF
clone_size: .; v_call: TRBV9; j_call: TRBJ1-3; cdr3_aa: ASSGQFSGNTIY
clone_size: .; v_call: TRBV28; j_call: TRBJ2-1; cdr3_aa: ASSLREGYSYNEQF
clone_size: .; v_call: TRBV7-2; j_call: TRBJ2-3; cdr3_aa: ASSLAVAVSDTQY